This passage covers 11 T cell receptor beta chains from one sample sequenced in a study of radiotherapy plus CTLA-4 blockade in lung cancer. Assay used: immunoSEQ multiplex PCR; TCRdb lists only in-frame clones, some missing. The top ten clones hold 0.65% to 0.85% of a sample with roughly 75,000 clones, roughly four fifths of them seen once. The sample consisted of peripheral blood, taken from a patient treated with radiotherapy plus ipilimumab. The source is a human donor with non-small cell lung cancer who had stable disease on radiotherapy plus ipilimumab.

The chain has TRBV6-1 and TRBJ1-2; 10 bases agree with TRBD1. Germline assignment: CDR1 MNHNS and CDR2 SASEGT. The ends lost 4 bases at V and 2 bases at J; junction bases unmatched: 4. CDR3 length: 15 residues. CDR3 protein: CASSVETGGNYGYTF. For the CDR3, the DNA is TGTGCCAGCAGTGTAGAGACAGGGGGCAACTATGGCTACACCTTC.

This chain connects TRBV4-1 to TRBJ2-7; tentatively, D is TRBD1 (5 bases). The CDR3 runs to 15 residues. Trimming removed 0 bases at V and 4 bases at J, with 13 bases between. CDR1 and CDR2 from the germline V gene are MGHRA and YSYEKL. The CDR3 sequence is CASSQDGKGDYEQYF. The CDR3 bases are TGCGCCAGCAGCCAAGATGGGAAAGGGGATTACGAGCAGTACTTC.

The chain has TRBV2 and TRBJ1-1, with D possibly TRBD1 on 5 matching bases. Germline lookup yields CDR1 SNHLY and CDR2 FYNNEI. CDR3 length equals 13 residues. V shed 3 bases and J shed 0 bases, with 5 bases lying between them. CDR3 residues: CASSEDMNTEAFF. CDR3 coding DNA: TGTGCCAGCAGTGAGGACATGAACACTGAAGCTTTCTTT.

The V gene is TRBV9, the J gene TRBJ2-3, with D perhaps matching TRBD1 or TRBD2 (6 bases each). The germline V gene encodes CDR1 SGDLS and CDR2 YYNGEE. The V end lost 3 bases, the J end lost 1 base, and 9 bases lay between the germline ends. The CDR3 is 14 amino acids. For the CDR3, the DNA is TGTGCCAGCAGCGAGGGGGGAGGCACAGATACGCAGTATTTT. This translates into CASSEGGGTDTQYF.

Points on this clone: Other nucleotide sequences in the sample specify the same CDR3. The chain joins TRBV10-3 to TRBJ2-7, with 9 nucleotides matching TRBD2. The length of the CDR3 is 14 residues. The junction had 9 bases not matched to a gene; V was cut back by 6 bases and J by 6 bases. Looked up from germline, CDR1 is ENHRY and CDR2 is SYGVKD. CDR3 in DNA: TGTGCCATCAGCCCCCTTGCGGGAGGGGGCGAGCAGTACTTC. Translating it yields CAISPLAGGGEQYF.

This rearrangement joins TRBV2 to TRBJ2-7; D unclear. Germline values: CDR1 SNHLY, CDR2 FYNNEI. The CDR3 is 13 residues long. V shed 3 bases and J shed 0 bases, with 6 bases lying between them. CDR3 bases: TGTGCCAGCAGTGAGGCAGACTCCTACGAGCAGTACTTC. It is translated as CASSEADSYEQYF.

CDR3 DNA: TGCGCCAGCAGCTTGTCGACTAACCAAGAGACCCAGTACTTC. This encodes CASSLSTNQETQYF. The genes are TRBV5-1 and TRBJ2-5, with D possibly matching TRBD2 (5 bases). The V and J ends lost 1 base and 0 bases respectively, with 7 bases between them. The CDR3 covers 14 residues. Germline V gene sequence: CDR1 SGHRS, CDR2 YFSETQ.

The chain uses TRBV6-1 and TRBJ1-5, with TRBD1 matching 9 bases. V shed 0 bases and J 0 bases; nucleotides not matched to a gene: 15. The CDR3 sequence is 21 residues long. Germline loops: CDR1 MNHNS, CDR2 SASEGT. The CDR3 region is CASSEAQYRGRTTGSNQPQHF. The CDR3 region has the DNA TGTGCCAGCAGTGAAGCGCAATACAGGGGGCGGACTACTGGTAGCAATCAGCCCCAGCATTTT.

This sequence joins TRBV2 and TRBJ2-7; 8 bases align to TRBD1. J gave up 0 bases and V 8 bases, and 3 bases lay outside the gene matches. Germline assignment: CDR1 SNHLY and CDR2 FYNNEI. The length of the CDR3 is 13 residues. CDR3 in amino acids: CASGRGPSYEQYF. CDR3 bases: TGTGCCAGCGGCAGGGGGCCCTCCTACGAGCAGTACTTC.

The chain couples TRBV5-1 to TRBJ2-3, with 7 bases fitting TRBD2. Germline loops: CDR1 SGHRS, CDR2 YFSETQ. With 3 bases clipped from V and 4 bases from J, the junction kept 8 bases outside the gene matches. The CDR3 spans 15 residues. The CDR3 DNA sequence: TGCGCCAGCAGCTCCAGACTAGCCGGGGCAGATACGCAGTATTTT. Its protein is CASSSRLAGADTQYF. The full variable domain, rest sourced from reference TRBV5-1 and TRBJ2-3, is KAGVTQTPRYLIKTRGQQVTLSCSPISGHRSVSWYQQTPGQGLQFLFEYFSETQRNKGNFPGRFSGRQFSNSRSEMNVSTLELGDSALYLCASSSRLAGADTQYFGPGTRLTVL.

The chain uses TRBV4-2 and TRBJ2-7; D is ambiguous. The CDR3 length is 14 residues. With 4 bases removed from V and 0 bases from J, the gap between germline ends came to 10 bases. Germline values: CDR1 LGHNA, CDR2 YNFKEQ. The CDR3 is CASSLRQSSYEQYF. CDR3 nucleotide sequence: TGTGCCAGCAGCCTACGGCAAAGCTCCTACGAGCAGTACTTC.